This TCR beta chain was captured by sequencing in a study of OX40 agonist ivuxolimab in advanced cancers. Points from the study as a whole: Antigen specificity remained undetermined for the expanded peripheral T cells.

Only in-frame clones appear in the TCRdb table, and some are missing; sequencing was by immunoSEQ multiplex PCR. The data hold around 47,000 clones, with about 80% observed a single time. Between the trimmed V and J ends, which lost 2 bases and 7 bases, there was a span of 11 bases. The CDR3 covers 12 residues. The V gene's germline CDR1 is GTSNPN and CDR2 SVGIG (reference sequence). Of note for this clone: The antigen is not known.

This receptor was obtained from an adult with an advanced solid tumor such as melanoma, head and neck, liver or kidney cancer. The chain employs TRBV30 and TRBJ1-2; a weak D match, TRBD1 (5 bases). The source material was CD4+ or CD8+ T cells sorted from blood, sampled in a trial of the OX40 agonist ivuxolimab. The CDR3, as DNA: TGTGCCTGGAGTAGGGTGACAGTTGGCTACACCTTC. Protein product: CAWSRVTVGYTF.